One and the same sample provided the 11 T cell receptor beta chains below, sequenced in a study of T cell repertoires in cytomegalovirus infection. No antigens are known for them. MiXCR was run by TCRdb on the reads, yielding one entry per CDR3 protein. The sample lists under 300,000 distinct CDR3 sequences, less than 25% occurring once. The input for sequencing was cultured PBMCs, taken from culture after CMV antigen stimulation. All receptors derive from a human donor in good health (CMV status not recorded). Some clones in this sample may be carry-over from other donors' samples.

This clonotype was observed a handful of times. CDR3 coding DNA: TGTGCCAGCAGCTTATCAGGGGCCGTAGGAGATACGCAGTATTTT. Protein sequence: CASSLSGAVGDTQYF. This chain connects TRBV7-2 to TRBJ2-3, with a weak D call TRBD1 (6 bases). The V and J ends lost 2 bases and 5 bases respectively, with 14 bases between them. Germline V lookup: CDR1 SGHTA, CDR2 FQGNSA. The CDR3 is made up of 15 amino acids.

V usage is TRBV7-8 and J usage is TRBJ1-2, with 7 nucleotides matching TRBD1. The junction had 5 bases not matched to a gene; V was cut back by 8 bases and J by 2 bases. The CDR3 runs 13 residues. Per the germline V gene, CDR1 is SGHVS and CDR2 is FQNEAQ. DNA for the CDR3: TGTGCCAGCCGACAGGGCCCCAACTATGGCTACACCTTC. Protein: CASRQGPNYGYTF.

The gene calls are TRBV27 and TRBJ2-2, with 7 bases that match TRBD2. V was clipped by 5 bases and J by 2 bases; unmatched bases: 5. The CDR3 is 15 residues long. Per germline, CDR1 MNHEY and CDR2 SMNVEV (reference sequence). The CDR3 nucleotides read TGTGCCAGCAGTCCACTAGCGAGTAACACCGGGGAGCTGTTTTTT. Translation: CASSPLASNTGELFF.

The J gene is TRBJ1-4, the V gene TRBV12-3 or TRBV12-4; TRBD1 might be the D (6 bases). This CDR3 is built from 15 residues. Trimming left V 2 bases short and J 4 bases short, with 11 bases between. This CDR3 is CASSLQGKGNEKLFF. The DNA for the CDR3 is TGTGCCAGCAGTTTACAGGGGAAGGGTAATGAAAAACTGTTTTTT.

This clonotype was observed a handful of times. The V gene is TRBV28, the J gene TRBJ2-5, with 8 bases fitting TRBD1. CDR1 and CDR2 from the germline V gene are MDHEN and SYDVKM. The CDR3 covers 14 residues. The V and J ends lost 4 bases and 5 bases, in that order; junction bases with no gene match: 6. CDR3 coding DNA: TGTGCCAGCAGTTCCTCAGGGGGCCTCGAGACCCAGTACTTC. Residues: CASSSSGGLETQYF.

The gene calls are TRBV7-2 and TRBJ1-1; D is uncertain. V shed 5 bases and J shed 1 base, with 14 bases lying between them. Looked up from germline, CDR1 is SGHTA and CDR2 is FQGNSA. The length of the CDR3 is 15 residues. CDR3 nucleotide sequence: TGTGCCAGCAGCCCGTACCGGAGCACGAACACTGAAGCTTTCTTT. Its translation: CASSPYRSTNTEAFF.

The chain uses TRBV12-3 or TRBV12-4 and TRBJ2-1; TRBD2 matches 10 bases. The CDR3 sequence is 17 residues long. V lost 3 bases to trimming and J lost 6 bases; unmatched junction nucleotides: 11. The CDR3 protein is CASSLASGRMGPNEQFF. As DNA, the CDR3 is TGTGCCAGCAGTTTGGCTAGCGGGAGAATGGGCCCCAATGAGCAGTTCTTC.

This clonotype was observed a handful of times. The gene calls are TRBV24-1 and TRBJ2-5; 9 bases match TRBD2. Germline loops: CDR1 KGHDR, CDR2 SFDVKD. The trim removed 4 bases at V and 1 base at J, leaving 3 bases unmatched. This CDR3 contains 15 residues. DNA of the CDR3: TGTGCCACCAGTGACGGCGGGAGGGCCCAAGAGACCCAGTACTTC. This encodes CATSDGGRAQETQYF.

V and J are TRBV12-3 or TRBV12-4 and TRBJ1-1; perhaps TRBD1 as D (6 bases). The V gene lost 5 bases and the J gene lost 6 bases, with 16 bases spanning the gap. The CDR3 extends over 14 amino acids. The CDR3 DNA reads TGTGCCAGCAGTATCCCTCTCAGGGGCTCTGAAGCTTTCTTT. This gives the protein CASSIPLRGSEAFF.

This chain links TRBV28 with TRBJ2-5; TRBD1 might be the D (6 bases). The CDR3 runs to 13 residues. Trimming stripped 7 bases from V and 2 bases from J, with 11 bases between. CDR1 is MDHEN, CDR2 SYDVKM, per germline. In DNA, the CDR3 is TGTGCCAGCATGTTGGACAGTCAAGAGACCCAGTACTTC. Translated, it gives CASMLDSQETQYF. The variable domain in full, with the rest retrieved from reference TRBV28 and TRBJ2-5, is DVKVTQSSRYLVKRTGEKVFLECVQDMDHENMFWYRQDPGLGLRLIYFSYDVKMKEKGDIPEGYSVSREKKERFSLILESASTNQTSMYLCASMLDSQETQYFGPGTRLLVL.

The chain uses TRBV27 and TRBJ1-5, with TRBD1 as a possible D gene (6 bases). Trimming stripped 5 bases from V and 1 base from J, with 12 bases between. CDR1 is MNHEY and CDR2 is SMNVEV in the germline V gene (reference sequence). This CDR3 comprises 15 residues. The CDR3 DNA follows: TGTGCCAGCAGTCGCGGGGGGCGAAGCAATCAGCCCCAGCATTTT. Its translation: CASSRGGRSNQPQHF.